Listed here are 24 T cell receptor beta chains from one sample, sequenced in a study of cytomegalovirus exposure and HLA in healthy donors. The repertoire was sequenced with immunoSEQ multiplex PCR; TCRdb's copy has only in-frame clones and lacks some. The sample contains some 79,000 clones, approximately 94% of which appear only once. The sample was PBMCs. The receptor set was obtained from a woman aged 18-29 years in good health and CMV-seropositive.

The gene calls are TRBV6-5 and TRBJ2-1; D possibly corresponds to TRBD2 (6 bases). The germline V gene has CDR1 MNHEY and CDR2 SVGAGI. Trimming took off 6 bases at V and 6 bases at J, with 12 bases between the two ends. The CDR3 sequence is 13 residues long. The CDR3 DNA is TGTGCCAGCAGGCTGGACTACGTCAATGAGCAGTTCTTC. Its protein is CASRLDYVNEQFF.

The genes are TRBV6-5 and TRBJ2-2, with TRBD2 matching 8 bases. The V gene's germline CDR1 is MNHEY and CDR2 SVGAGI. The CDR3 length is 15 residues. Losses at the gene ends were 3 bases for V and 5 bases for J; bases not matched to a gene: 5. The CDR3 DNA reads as TGTGCCAGCAGTTATCCGGGGGGGAAAACCGGGGAGCTGTTTTTT. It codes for CASSYPGGKTGELFF.

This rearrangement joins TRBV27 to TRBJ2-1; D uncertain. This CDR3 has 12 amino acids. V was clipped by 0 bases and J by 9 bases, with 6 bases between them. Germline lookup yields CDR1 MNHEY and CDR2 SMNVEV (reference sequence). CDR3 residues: CASSLSPSEQFF. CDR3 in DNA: TGTGCCAGCAGTTTATCCCCTAGTGAGCAGTTCTTC.

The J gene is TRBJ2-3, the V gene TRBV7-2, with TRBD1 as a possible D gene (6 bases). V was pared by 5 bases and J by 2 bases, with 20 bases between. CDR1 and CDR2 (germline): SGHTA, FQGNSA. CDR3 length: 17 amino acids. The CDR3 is CASSGPDSTGFTDTQYF. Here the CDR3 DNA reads TGTGCCAGCAGCGGACCGGACAGTACCGGGTTCACAGATACGCAGTATTTT.

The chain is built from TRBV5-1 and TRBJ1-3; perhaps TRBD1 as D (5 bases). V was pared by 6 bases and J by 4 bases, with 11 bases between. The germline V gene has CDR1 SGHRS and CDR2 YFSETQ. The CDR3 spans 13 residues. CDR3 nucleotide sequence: TGCGCCAGCAAGGAGGGGTCCGGAAACACCATATATTTT. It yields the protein CASKEGSGNTIYF.

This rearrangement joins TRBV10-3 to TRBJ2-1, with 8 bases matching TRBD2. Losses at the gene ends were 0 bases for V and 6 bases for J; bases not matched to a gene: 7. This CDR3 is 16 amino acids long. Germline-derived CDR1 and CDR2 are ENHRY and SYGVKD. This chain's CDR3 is CAISESQRELSNEQFF. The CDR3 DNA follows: TGTGCCATCAGTGAGTCCCAGCGGGAGCTCAGCAATGAGCAGTTCTTC.

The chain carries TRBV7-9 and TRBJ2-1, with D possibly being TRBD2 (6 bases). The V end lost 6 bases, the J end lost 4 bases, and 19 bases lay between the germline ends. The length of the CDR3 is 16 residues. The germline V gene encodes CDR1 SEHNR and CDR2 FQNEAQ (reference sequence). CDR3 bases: TGTGCCAGCAGGCCCTCCGGGACGGGACTTTACAATGAGCAGTTCTTC. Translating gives CASRPSGTGLYNEQFF.

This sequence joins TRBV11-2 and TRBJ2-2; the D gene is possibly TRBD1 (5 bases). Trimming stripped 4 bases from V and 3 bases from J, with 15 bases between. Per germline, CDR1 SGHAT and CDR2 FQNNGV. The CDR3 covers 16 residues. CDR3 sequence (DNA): TGTGCCAGCAGCTACCGACCAGGGTTGGACACCGGGGAGCTGTTTTTT. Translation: CASSYRPGLDTGELFF.

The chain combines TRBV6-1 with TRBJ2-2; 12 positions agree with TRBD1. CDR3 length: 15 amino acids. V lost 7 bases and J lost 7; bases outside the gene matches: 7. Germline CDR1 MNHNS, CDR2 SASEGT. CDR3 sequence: CASNPGQGAGGELFF. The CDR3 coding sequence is TGTGCCAGCAATCCGGGACAGGGGGCTGGCGGGGAGCTGTTTTTT.

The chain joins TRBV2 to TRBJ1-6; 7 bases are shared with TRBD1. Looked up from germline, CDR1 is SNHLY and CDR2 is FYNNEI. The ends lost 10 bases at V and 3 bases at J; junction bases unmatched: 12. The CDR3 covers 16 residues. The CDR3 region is CATQLGTANYNSPLHF. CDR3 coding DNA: TGTGCCACCCAACTCGGGACAGCGAACTATAATTCACCCCTCCACTTT.

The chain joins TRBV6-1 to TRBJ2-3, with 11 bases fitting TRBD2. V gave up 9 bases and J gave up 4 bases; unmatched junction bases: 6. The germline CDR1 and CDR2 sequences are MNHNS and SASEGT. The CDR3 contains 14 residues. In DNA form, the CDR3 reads TGTGCCAGTTCCCTAGCGGGGGGCGCAGATACGCAGTATTTT. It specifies CASSLAGGADTQYF.

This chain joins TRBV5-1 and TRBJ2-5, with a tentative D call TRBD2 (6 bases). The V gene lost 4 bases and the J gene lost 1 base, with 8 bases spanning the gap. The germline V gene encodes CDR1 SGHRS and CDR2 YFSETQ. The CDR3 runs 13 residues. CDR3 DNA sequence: TGCGCCAGCAGCGAGACTAGCCAAGAGACCCAGTACTTC. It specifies CASSETSQETQYF.

The CDR3 bases are TGTGCCAGCAGGGAGACTAGCGGCTACTACGAGCAGTACTTC. As protein: CASRETSGYYEQYF. The chain joins TRBV2 to TRBJ2-7; 9 bases map to TRBD2. The CDR3 has 14 amino acids. In germline, CDR1 is SNHLY, CDR2 FYNNEI. J lost 3 bases, V lost 6 bases, and 6 bases had no gene match.

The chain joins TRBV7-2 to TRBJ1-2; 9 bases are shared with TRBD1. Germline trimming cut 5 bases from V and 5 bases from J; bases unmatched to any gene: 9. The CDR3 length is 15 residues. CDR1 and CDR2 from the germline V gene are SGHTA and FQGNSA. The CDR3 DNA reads TGTGCCAGCAGCCCCGGGACAGGGTTGGGTTATGGCTACACCTTC. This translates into CASSPGTGLGYGYTF.

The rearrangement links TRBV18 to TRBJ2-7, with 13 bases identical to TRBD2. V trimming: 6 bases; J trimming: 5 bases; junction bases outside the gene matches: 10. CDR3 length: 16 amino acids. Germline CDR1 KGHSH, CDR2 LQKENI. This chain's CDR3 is CASSPELAGGLNEQYF. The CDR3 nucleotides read TGTGCCAGCTCTCCTGAACTAGCGGGGGGGCTAAACGAGCAGTACTTC.

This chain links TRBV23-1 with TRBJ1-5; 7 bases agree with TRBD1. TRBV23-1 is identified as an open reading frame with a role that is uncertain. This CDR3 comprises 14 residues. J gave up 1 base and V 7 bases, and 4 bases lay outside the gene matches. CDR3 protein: CASTTGESNQPQHF. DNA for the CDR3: TGCGCCAGCACTACAGGGGAGAGCAATCAGCCCCAGCATTTT.

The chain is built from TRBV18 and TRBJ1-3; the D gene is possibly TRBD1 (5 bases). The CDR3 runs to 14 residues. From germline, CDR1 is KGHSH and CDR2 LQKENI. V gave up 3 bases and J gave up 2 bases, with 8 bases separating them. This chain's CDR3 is CASSPPGTGNTIYF. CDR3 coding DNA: TGTGCCAGCTCACCTCCAGGGACTGGAAACACCATATATTTT.

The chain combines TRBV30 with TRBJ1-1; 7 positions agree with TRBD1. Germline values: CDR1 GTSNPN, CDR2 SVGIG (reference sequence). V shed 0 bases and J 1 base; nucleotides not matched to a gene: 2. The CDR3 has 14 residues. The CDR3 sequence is CAWSVPGGNTEAFF. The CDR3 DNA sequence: TGTGCCTGGAGTGTACCAGGGGGGAACACTGAAGCTTTCTTT.

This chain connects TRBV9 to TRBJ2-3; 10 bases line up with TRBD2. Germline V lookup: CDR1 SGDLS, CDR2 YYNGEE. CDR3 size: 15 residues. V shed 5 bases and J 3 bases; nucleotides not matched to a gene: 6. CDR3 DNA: TGTGCCAGCAGTGGACTAGCGGAACAAACAGATACGCAGTATTTT. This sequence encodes CASSGLAEQTDTQYF. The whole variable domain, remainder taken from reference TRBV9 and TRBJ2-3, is DSGVTQTPKHLITATGQRVTLRCSPRSGDLSVYWYQQSLDQGLQFLIQYYNGEERAKGNILERFSAQQFPDLHSELNLSSLELGDSALYFCASSGLAEQTDTQYFGPGTRLTVL.

CDR3 in DNA: TGTGCCAGCAGTTCTAGCGGGGCCGTTCAGGAGACCCAGTACTTC. Residues: CASSSSGAVQETQYF. The chain carries TRBV6-5 and TRBJ2-5; 9 bases fit TRBD2. Germline CDR1 reads MNHEY; CDR2 reads SVGAGI. The CDR3 loop spans 15 amino acids. V was clipped by 4 bases and J by 5 bases; unmatched bases: 8.

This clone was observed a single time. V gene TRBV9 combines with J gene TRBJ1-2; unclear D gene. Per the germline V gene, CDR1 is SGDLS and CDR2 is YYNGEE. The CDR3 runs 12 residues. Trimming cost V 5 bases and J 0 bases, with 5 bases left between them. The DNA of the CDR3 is TGTGCCAGCAGGGGAGCTAACTATGGCTACACCTTC. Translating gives CASRGANYGYTF.

The CDR3 region has the DNA TGTGCCAGCAGCTTAGCGTTGAGAGCGACCCCCGGCAATGAGCAGTTCTTC. It yields the protein CASSLALRATPGNEQFF. J is TRBJ2-1 and V is TRBV7-8; D is ambiguous. CDR3 length equals 17 residues. The V and J ends lost 0 bases and 6 bases respectively, with 18 bases between them. Per germline, CDR1 SGHVS and CDR2 FQNEAQ.

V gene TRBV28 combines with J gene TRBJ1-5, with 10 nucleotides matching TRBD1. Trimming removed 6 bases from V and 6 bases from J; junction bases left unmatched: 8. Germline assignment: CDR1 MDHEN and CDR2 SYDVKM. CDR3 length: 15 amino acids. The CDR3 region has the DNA TGTGCCAGCAGATCTCCGGGACAGGGGAGTCAGCCCCAGCATTTT. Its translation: CASRSPGQGSQPQHF.

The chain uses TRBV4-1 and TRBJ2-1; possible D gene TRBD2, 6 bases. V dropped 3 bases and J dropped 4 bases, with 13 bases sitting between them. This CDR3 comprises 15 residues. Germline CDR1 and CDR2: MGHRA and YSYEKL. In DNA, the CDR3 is TGCGCCAGCAGCCATACCTGGGGGGTTTACAATGAGCAGTTCTTC. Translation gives CASSHTWGVYNEQFF.